The present entry profiles one T cell receptor beta chain with its context. Participants' reported clinical history set cohort assignment. A COVID-19 case was met by exposed participants within 2 weeks before study entry. The CDR3 is 14 amino acids. Looked up from germline, CDR1 is SGDLS and CDR2 is YYNGEE. With 4 bases removed from V and 4 bases from J, the gap between germline ends came to 15 bases. This specimen comes from a study of blood T cell repertoires in COVID-19. In the authors' workflow: Scientists estimated how many nucleated cells there were by amplifying reference gene primers. Sequenced by immunoSEQ multiplex PCR; TCRdb stores in-frame clones only, minus some. V and J calls and clone size are those listed in that table; D and trimming were worked out from the DNA. The table includes roughly 140,000 clones, 84% detected once.

Input material: PBMCs or T cells enriched from blood (not recorded which). This TCR was sampled from a woman between 50 and 59 years old who had been exposed to COVID-19. The chain links TRBV9 to TRBJ2-7; no reliable D call. CDR3 bases: TGTGCCAGCAGCCCCCGGGTCTCCTTTTACGAGCAGTACTTC. Translating it yields CASSPRVSFYEQYF.